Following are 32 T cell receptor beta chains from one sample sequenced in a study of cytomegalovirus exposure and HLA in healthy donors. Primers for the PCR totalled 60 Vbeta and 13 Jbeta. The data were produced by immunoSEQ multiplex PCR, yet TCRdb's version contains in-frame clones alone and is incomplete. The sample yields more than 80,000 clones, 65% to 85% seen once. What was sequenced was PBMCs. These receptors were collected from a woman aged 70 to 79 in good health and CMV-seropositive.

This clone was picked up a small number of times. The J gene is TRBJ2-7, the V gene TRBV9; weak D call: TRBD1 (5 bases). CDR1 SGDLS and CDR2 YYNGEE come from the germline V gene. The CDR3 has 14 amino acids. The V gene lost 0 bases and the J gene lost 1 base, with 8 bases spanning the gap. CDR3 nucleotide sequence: TGTGCCAGCAGCGTAGCTGACAGTTCCTACGAGCAGTACTTC. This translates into CASSVADSSYEQYF.

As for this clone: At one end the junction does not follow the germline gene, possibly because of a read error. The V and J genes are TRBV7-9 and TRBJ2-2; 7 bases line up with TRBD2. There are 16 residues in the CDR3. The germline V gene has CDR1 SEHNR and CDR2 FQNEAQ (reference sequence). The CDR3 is CSSGIQAGSNTGELFF. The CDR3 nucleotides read TGTTCCAGCGGGATACAAGCGGGCTCGAACACCGGGGAGCTGTTTTTT.

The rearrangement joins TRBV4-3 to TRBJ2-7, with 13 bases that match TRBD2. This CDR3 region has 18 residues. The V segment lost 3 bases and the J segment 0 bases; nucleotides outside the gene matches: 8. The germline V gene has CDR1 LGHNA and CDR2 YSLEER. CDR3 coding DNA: TGCGCCAGCAGCCAGACTAGCGGGGGGACACGAAACTCCTACGAGCAGTACTTC. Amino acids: CASSQTSGGTRNSYEQYF.

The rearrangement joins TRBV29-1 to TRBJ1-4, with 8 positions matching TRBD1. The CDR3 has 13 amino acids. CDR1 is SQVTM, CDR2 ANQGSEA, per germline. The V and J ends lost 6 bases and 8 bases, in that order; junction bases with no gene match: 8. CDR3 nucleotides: TGCAGCGTCGGACAGGGCGAAGAGGAAAAACTGTTTTTT. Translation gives CSVGQGEEEKLFF.

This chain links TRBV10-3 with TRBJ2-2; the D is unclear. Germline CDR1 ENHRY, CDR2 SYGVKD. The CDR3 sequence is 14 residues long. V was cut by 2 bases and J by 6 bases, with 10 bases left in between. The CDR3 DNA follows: TGTGCCATCAGTGAGAGTTTTGGCCCCGGGGAGCTGTTTTTT. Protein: CAISESFGPGELFF.

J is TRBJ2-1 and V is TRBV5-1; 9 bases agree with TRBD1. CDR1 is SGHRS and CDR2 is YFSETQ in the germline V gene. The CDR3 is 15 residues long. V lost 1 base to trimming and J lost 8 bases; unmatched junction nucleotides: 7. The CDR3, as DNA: TGCGCCAGCAGCTTGAGACAGGGGGAGCGTTATGAGCAGTTCTTC. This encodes CASSLRQGERYEQFF.

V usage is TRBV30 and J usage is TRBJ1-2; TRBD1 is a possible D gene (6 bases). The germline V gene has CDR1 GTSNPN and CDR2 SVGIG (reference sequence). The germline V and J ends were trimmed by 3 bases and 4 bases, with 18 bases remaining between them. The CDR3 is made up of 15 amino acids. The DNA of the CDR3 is TGTGCCTGGAGCCCCGGGGGGGCCGGGGGCTATGGCTACACCTTC. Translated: CAWSPGGAGGYGYTF.

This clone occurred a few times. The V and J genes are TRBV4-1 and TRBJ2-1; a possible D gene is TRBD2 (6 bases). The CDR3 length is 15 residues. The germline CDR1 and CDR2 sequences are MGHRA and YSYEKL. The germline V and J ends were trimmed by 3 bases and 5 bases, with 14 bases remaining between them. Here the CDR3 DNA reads TGCGCCAGCAGCCAGTTCCCGGGACTTAACAATGAGCAGTTCTTC. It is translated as CASSQFPGLNNEQFF.

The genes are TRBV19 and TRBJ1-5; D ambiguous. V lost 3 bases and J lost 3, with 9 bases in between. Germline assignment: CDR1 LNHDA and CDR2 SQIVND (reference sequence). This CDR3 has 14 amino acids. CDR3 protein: CASSIPRDNQPQHF. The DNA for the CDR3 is TGTGCCAGTAGTATCCCTCGGGACAATCAGCCCCAGCATTTT.

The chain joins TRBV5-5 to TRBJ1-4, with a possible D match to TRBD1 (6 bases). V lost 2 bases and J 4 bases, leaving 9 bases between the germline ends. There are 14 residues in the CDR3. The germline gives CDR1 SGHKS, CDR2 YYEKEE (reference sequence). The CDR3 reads CASSFNRVNEKLFF. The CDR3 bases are TGTGCCAGCAGCTTTAACAGGGTTAATGAAAAACTGTTTTTT.

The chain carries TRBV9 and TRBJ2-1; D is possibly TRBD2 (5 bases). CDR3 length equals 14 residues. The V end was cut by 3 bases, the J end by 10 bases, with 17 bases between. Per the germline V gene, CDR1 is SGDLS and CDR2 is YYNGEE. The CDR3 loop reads CASSATLKGGEQFF. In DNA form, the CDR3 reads TGTGCCAGCAGCGCAACCCTGAAGGGCGGGGAGCAGTTCTTC. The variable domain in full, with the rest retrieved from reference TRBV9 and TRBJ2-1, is DSGVTQTPKHLITATGQRVTLRCSPRSGDLSVYWYQQSLDQGLQFLIQYYNGEERAKGNILERFSAQQFPDLHSELNLSSLELGDSALYFCASSATLKGGEQFFGPGTRLTVL.

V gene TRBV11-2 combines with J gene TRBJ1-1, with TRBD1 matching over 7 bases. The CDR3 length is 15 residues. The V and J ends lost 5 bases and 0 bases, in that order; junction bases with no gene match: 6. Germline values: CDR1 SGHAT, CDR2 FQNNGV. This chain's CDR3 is CASSPGGTVNTEAFF. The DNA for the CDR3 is TGTGCCAGCAGCCCAGGGGGGACGGTGAACACTGAAGCTTTCTTT. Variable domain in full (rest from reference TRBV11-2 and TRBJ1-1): EAGVAQSPRYKIIEKRQSVAFWCNPISGHATLYWYQQILGQGPKLLIQFQNNGVVDDSQLPKDRFSAERLKGVDSTLKIQPAKLEDSAVYLCASSPGGTVNTEAFFGQGTRLTVV.

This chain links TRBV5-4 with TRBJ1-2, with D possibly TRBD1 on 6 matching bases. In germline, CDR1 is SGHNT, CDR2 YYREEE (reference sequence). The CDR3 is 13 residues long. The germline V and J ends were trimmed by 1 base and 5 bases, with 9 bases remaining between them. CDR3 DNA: TGTGCCAGCAGCTTGCAGGGGCAGTATGGCTACACCTTC. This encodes CASSLQGQYGYTF.

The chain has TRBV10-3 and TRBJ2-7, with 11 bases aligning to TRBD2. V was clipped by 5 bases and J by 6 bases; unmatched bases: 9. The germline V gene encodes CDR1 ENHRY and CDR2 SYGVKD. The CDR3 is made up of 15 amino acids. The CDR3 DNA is TGTGCCATCAGTCCGCTAGCGGGAGGTACGTCCGAGCAGTACTTC. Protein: CAISPLAGGTSEQYF.

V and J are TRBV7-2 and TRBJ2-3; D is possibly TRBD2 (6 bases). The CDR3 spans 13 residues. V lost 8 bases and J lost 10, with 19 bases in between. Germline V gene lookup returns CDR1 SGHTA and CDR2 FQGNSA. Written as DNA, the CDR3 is TGTGCCAGCTATGGGTCTAGCGCAGGCCCGCAGTATTTT. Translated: CASYGSSAGPQYF.

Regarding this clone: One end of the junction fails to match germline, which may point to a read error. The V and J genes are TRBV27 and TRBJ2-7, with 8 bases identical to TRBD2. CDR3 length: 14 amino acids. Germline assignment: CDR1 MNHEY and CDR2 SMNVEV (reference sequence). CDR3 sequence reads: CASRKPGLDYEQYF. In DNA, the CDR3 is TGTGCCAGCAGAAAGCCGGGACTAGACTACGAACAGTACTTC.

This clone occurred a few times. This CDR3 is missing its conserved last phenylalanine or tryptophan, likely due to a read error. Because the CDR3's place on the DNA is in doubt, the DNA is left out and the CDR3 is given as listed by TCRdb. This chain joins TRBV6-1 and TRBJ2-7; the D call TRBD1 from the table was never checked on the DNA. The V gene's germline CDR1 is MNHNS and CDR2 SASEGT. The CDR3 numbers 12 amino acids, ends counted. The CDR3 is CASSEAQRDRAL.

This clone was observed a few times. CDR3 loop: CASSRTSGGGRGELFF. CDR3 DNA: TGTGCCAGCAGCCGGACTAGCGGGGGGGGTCGCGGGGAGCTGTTTTTT. V and J are TRBV7-3 and TRBJ2-2; TRBD2 aligns across 15 bases. Germline V gives CDR1 SGHTA, CDR2 FQGTGA. V lost 5 bases and J lost 7; bases outside the gene matches: 5. The CDR3 is made up of 16 amino acids.

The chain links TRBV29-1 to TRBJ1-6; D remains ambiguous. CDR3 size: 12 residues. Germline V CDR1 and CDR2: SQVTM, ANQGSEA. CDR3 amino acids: CAVENVNSPLHF. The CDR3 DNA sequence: TGCGCGGTCGAGAACGTAAATTCACCCCTCCACTTT.

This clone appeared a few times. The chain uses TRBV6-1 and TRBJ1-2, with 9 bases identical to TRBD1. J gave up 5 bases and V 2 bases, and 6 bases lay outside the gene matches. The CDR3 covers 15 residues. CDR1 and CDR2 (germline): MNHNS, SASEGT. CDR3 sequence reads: CASSEFGTGTYGYTF. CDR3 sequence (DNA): TGTGCCAGCAGTGAATTCGGGACAGGGACATATGGCTACACCTTC.

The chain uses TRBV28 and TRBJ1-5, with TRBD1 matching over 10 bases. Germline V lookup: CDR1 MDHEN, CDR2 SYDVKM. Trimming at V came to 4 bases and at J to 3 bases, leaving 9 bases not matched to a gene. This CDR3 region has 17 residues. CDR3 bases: TGTGCCAGCAGTTACCGGGACAGGGGAGCGTACAATCAGCCCCAGCATTTT. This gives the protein CASSYRDRGAYNQPQHF.

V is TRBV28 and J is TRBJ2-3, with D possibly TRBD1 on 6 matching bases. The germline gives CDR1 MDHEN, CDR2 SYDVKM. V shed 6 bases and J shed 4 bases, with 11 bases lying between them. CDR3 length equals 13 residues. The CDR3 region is CASRQQGADTQYF. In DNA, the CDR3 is TGTGCCAGCAGGCAACAGGGCGCAGATACGCAGTATTTT.

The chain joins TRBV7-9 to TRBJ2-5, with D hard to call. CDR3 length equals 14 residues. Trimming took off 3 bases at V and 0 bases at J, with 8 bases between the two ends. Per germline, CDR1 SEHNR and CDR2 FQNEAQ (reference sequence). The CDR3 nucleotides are TGTGCCAGCAGCTTTGGCAGGAACCAAGAGACCCAGTACTTC. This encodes CASSFGRNQETQYF.

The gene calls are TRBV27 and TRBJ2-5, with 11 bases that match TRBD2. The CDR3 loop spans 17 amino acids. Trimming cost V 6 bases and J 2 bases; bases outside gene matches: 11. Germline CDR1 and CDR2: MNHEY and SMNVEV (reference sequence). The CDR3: CASRGGLSSGRQETQYF. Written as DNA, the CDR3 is TGTGCCAGCAGGGGGGGCTTGTCTAGCGGGAGGCAAGAGACCCAGTACTTC.

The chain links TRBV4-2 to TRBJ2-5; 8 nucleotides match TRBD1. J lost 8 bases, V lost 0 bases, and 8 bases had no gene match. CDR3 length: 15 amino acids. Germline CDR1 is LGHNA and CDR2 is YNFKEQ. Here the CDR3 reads CASSQEGTGEGTQYF. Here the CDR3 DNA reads TGTGCCAGCAGCCAAGAAGGGACAGGCGAAGGTACCCAGTACTTC.

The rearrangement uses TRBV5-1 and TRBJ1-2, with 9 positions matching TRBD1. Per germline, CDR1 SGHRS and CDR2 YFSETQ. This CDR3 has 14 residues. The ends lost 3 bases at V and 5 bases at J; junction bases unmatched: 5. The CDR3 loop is CASSSDGTGYGYTF. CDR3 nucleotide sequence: TGCGCCAGCAGCTCGGACGGGACAGGGTATGGCTACACCTTC. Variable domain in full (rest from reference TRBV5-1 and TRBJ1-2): KAGVTQTPRYLIKTRGQQVTLSCSPISGHRSVSWYQQTPGQGLQFLFEYFSETQRNKGNFPGRFSGRQFSNSRSEMNVSTLELGDSALYLCASSSDGTGYGYTFGSGTRLTVV.

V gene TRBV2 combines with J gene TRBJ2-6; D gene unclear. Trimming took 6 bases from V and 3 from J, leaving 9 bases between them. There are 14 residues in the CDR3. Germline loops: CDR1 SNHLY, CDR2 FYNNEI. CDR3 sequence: CASSGYLGANVLTF. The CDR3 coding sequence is TGTGCCAGCAGCGGGTATCTTGGGGCCAACGTCCTGACTTTC. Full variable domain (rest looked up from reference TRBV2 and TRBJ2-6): EPEVTQTPSHQVTQMGQEVILRCVPISNHLYFYWYRQILGQKVEFLVSFYNNEISEKSEIFDDQFSVERPDGSNFTLKIRSTKLEDSAMYFCASSGYLGANVLTFGAGSRLTVL.

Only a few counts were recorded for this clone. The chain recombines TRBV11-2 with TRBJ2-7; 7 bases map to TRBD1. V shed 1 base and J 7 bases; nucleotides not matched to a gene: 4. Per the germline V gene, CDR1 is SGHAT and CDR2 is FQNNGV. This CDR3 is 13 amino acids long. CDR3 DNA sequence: TGTGCCAGCAGCTTAGGGGTACAGGGGGAGCAGTACTTC. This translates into CASSLGVQGEQYF.

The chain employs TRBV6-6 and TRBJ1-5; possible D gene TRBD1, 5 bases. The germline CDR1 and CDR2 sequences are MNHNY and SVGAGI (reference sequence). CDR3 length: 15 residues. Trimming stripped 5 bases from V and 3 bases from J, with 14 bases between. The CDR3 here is CASSILQASNQPQHF. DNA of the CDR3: TGTGCCAGCAGTATACTACAGGCTTCCAATCAGCCCCAGCATTTT.

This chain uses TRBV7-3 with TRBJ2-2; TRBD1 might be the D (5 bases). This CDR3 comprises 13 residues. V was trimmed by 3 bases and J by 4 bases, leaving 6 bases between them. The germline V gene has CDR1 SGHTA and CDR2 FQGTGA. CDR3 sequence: CASSFQGTGELFF. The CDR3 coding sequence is TGTGCCAGCAGCTTCCAGGGCACCGGGGAGCTGTTTTTT.

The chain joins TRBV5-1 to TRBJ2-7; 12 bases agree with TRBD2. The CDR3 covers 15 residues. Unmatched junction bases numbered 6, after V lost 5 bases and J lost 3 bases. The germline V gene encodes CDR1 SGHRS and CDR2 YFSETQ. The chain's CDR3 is CASSKTSGSIYEQYF. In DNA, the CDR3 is TGCGCCAGCAGTAAGACTAGCGGGAGTATCTACGAGCAGTACTTC. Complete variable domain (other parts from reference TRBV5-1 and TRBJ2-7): KAGVTQTPRYLIKTRGQQVTLSCSPISGHRSVSWYQQTPGQGLQFLFEYFSETQRNKGNFPGRFSGRQFSNSRSEMNVSTLELGDSALYLCASSKTSGSIYEQYFGPGTRLTVT.

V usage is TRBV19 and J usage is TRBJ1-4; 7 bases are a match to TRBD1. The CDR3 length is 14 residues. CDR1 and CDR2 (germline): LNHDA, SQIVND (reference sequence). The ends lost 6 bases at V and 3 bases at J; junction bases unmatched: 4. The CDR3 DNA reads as TGTGCCAGTAGGCCAGGGACAGCTAATGAAAAACTGTTTTTT. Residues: CASRPGTANEKLFF.